This T cell receptor (beta chain) emerged from a study of a mutant IDH1 vaccine in newly diagnosed glioma (dated by TCRdb to about 2021). Regarding the research as a whole: Of the 25 to 35 patients who were treated, 62.5% were male and about 40% were female, and the mean age was around 40 years. Before enrollment, patients had received standard therapy of radiotherapy alone, temozolomide alone, or radiochemotherapy with temozolomide; most received the combination. Peripheral blood was collected at six visits: V03 (baseline), V05, V07, V10, V12 and V13. For exploratory analyses, about two dozen treated patients had longitudinal TCRB deep sequencing done wherever samples were available. Study-wide conclusions, independent of this receptor: Vaccine-induced immune responses across multiple MHC alleles were detected in over 85% of patients. It was noted by the authors that analyses of patient blood samples could not be reproduced owing to sample limitations. Selection of PBMC samples for TCRB deep sequencing was based on availability. No apparent relationship was observed between pseudoprogression and alterations in the top peripheral T cell clonotypes detected by TCRB sequencing.

Spanning cysteine to phenylalanine, the CDR3 consists of 12 amino acids. Just the 36-base CDR3 DNA is kept, in frame starting at base 1. The germline V gene yields SGHAT for CDR1 and FQNNGV for CDR2. The label giving this sample's time point can be read as: baseline, week 1 (first vaccination visit). The intended sense of this specimen's treatment or condition label: pre-vaccination baseline after standard-of-care therapy. All donors had newly diagnosed IDH1-mutant astrocytomas of WHO grade 3 or 4 that showed loss of nuclear ATRX. The samples were drawn from NOA16, a multicentre, single-arm, open-label phase I trial in Germany that tested a mutant IDH1 peptide vaccine in humans for the first time. Blood drawn at visit V03 was used as the baseline sample for immunogenicity testing. The DNeasy Blood and Tissue Kit was used to extract genomic DNA from EDTA blood for TCRB sequencing. Libraries came from the immunoSEQ multiplex PCR assay. The hsTCRB Kit was used according to the manufacturer's protocol to amplify rearranged TCR beta chain sequences. Sequencing of TCRB libraries was carried out on an Illumina MiSeq. The published analysis was carried out like this. The kit vendor's proprietary platform handled demultiplexing, trimming and gene mapping. TCRdb obtained this table from immuneACCESS and retained in-frame rearrangements with V and J assigned. These tables miss some clones; where compared with another copy, unresolved V genes account for less than half of the shortfall, and the remainder is unexplained. V and J calls and clone size follow that table, whereas D and trimming were derived from the DNA. Present in this sample are 55,000 to 70,000 clones, 65% to 90% of which were seen just once. Under 3.5% of the sample is held by the ten biggest clonotypes.

A note on this clone: Which antigen it targets is not known. One junction end does not reproduce the germline sequence, and a read error may be involved.

The rearranged segments are TRBV11-2 and TRBJ2-5; the D gene lacks a confident call. The clonotype was recovered from a man aged 25-40 years with glioma. The sequencing used PBMCs, collected from a glioma patient treated with radiotherapy, temozolomide or both. This receptor has the CDR3 CASSTLQEIQYF. The nucleotide sequence is given as TGTGCCAGCAGCACGCTTCAAGAGATCCAGTACTTC.